The rows below give T cell receptor beta chains drawn from one sample of a study of OX40 agonist ivuxolimab in advanced cancers. Profiling relied on immunoSEQ multiplex PCR, and the TCRdb table lists in-frame clones only, not all of them. This sample has tens of thousands of clones, with over 80% found just once. The specimen comprised CD4+ or CD8+ T cells sorted from blood, sampled in a trial of the OX40 agonist ivuxolimab. The receptor source for this set is an adult with an advanced solid tumor such as melanoma, head and neck, liver or kidney cancer. Each CDR3 is given with its conserved first and last residue. Fields, in order: J gene, V gene, clone size, D gene, CDR3 DNA, CDR3 protein. The D gene is left open where the match is weak. Clone size is given for some rows only: seen once, a few or many times, or a class if the clone is expanded.

TRBJ1-3,TRBV28,-,TRBD1,TGTGCCAGCAGTGCGGACAGGGGGAGCGGAAACACCATATATTTT,CASSADRGSGNTIYF
TRBJ1-2,TRBV7-9,-,-,TGTGCCAGCAGCTTAGCCCGGAACTATGGCTACACCTTC,CASSLARNYGYTF
TRBJ2-1,TRBV7-6,-,-,TGTGCCAGCAGCGAAGGGGGGTTCAGTCCCCGGTGGAATGAGCAGTTCTTC,CASSEGGFSPRWNEQFF
TRBJ2-1,TRBV7-3,-,TRBD2,TGTGCCAGCAGCTCGACTAGCGGGAGATCGCAAGAGCAGTTCTTC,CASSSTSGRSQEQFF
TRBJ2-7,TRBV5-5,once,TRBD2,TGTGCCAGCAGCTTGAGTAGCGGGGTTTCCTACGAGCAGTACTTC,CASSLSSGVSYEQYF
TRBJ1-1,TRBV29-1,-,TRBD1,TGCAGCGTTTCAGGACAGGGAGGGAACACTGAAGCTTTCTTT,CSVSGQGGNTEAFF
TRBJ1-6,TRBV4-2,once,TRBD1,TGTGCCAGCAGCTCAAGACAGGGAAATTCACCCCTCCACTTT,CASSSRQGNSPLHF
TRBJ1-6,TRBV7-2,-,-,TGTGCCAGCAGCAGCGGACGGATTAATTCACCCCTCCACTTT,CASSSGRINSPLHF
TRBJ2-3,TRBV7-9,-,TRBD2,TGTGCCAGCAGTCATCCTGGGCTAGCGGGCACAGATACGCAGTATTTT,CASSHPGLAGTDTQYF
TRBJ2-3,TRBV5-1,few,TRBD2,TGCGCCAGCAGCGCCCGGGGGGGGCGCACAGATACGCAGTATTTT,CASSARGGRTDTQYF
TRBJ2-3,TRBV10-2,-,-,TGCGCCAGCCGAGCGGTGGGCCCAGATACGCAGTATTTT,CASRAVGPDTQYF
TRBJ1-6,TRBV4-2,-,TRBD1,TGTGCCAGCAGCCAGACAGGGGGCCAAAGTTCACCCCTCCACTTT,CASSQTGGQSSPLHF
TRBJ1-1,TRBV2,-,TRBD1,TGTGCCAGCAGTGGAAGGACAGGGTGGGGCGGCACTGAAGCTTTCTTT,CASSGRTGWGGTEAFF
TRBJ1-2,TRBV28,-,-,TGTGCCAGCAGTTCAGGGGCCAATGGCTACACCTTC,CASSSGANGYTF
TRBJ2-7,TRBV2,-,-,TGTGCCTTTAGAGACAGGACCTACGAGCAGTACTTC,CAFRDRTYEQYF
TRBJ1-3,TRBV7-2,-,-,TGTGCCAGCAGCTTAACCGGATCTGGAAACACCATATATTTT,CASSLTGSGNTIYF
TRBJ2-4,TRBV11-2,-,-,TGTGCCAGCAGCTTAGGTGGGCTAGGCAAAAACATTCAGTACTTC,CASSLGGLGKNIQYF
TRBJ1-1,TRBV30,once,-,TGTGCCTGGAGTTGGTGGGGCGCGAACACTGAAGCTTTCTTT,CAWSWWGANTEAFF
TRBJ1-4,TRBV18,-,-,TGTGCCAGCTCAGAGACAGCTTCCCAGGGACTGTTTTTT,CASSETASQGLFF
TRBJ2-3,TRBV9,-,-,TGTGCCAGCAGCGTATCATTATGGCGATCGACAGATACGCAGTATTTT,CASSVSLWRSTDTQYF
TRBJ2-1,TRBV5-1,-,TRBD2,TGCGCCAGCAGCTTGGCCCCTAGCGGGAGTGGGTCGAATGAGCAGTTCTTC,CASSLAPSGSGSNEQFF
TRBJ2-1,TRBV5-5,-,TRBD2,TGTGCCAGCAGCGCGGGACTAGCGGGGGTCTACAATGAGCAGTTCTTC,CASSAGLAGVYNEQFF
TRBJ2-1,TRBV6-5,-,TRBD1,TGTGCCAGCAGTTTCCGGGACAGGGGGCCGAATGAGCAGTTCTTC,CASSFRDRGPNEQFF
TRBJ2-3,TRBV5-5,once,-,TGTGCCAGCAGCTTTGGGGCAGATACGCAGTATTTT,CASSFGADTQYF
TRBJ1-1,TRBV13,few,-,TGTGCCAGCAGCAGGGACCTTAACACTGAAGCTTTCTTT,CASSRDLNTEAFF
TRBJ2-1,TRBV4-1,-,TRBD2,TGCGCCAGCAGCCAAGTTGCGGGAGTCTACAATGAGCAGTTCTTC,CASSQVAGVYNEQFF
TRBJ2-7,TRBV7-9,few,-,TGTGCCAGCAGGTACAGGGACTACGAGCAGTACTTC,CASRYRDYEQYF
TRBJ1-1,TRBV6-1,-,-,TGTGCCAGCAGTGAATTTTCACAGGGTTTTTTGTACACTGAAGCTTTCTTT,CASSEFSQGFLYTEAFF
TRBJ2-4,TRBV7-2,-,TRBD2,TGTGCCAGCAGCTTAGATCGCGGGGGCGGGAGGAACATTCAGTACTTC,CASSLDRGGGRNIQYF
TRBJ2-2,TRBV5-4,few,TRBD1,TGTGCCAGCAGCGGCGGGACAGGGGTTTCGACCGGGGAGCTGTTTTTT,CASSGGTGVSTGELFF
TRBJ2-1,TRBV14,-,-,TGTGCCAGCAGCCAAGGGCAGCTTAAGTCTCATGAGCAGTTCTTC,CASSQGQLKSHEQFF
TRBJ1-2,TRBV28,few,TRBD1,TGTGCCAGCAGTTCGGGACTGGGACAGGGTAATGGCTACACCTTC,CASSSGLGQGNGYTF
TRBJ1-1,TRBV2,-,-,TGTGCCAGCAGTGAATTAACAGGGCCTGAAGCTTTCTTT,CASSELTGPEAFF
TRBJ1-5,TRBV28,few,-,TGTGCCAGCAGTTTACCCCCAGGGGTGGGCAATCAGCCCCAGCATTTT,CASSLPPGVGNQPQHF
TRBJ1-6,TRBV6-4,-,-,TGTGCCAGCAGTGAGGCAGAGAATTCACCCCTCCACTTT,CASSEAENSPLHF
TRBJ1-5,TRBV27,few,TRBD1,TGTGCCACCGGACAGGGGAGCAATCAGCCCCAGCATTTT,CATGQGSNQPQHF
TRBJ1-1,TRBV28,few,-,TGTGCCAGCAGTTATTCATATAAGCTCGCTGAAGCTTTCTTT,CASSYSYKLAEAFF
TRBJ2-7,TRBV7-2,-,-,TGTGCCAGCAGCTTAGTAGCGGCCACCTACGAGCAGTACTTC,CASSLVAATYEQYF
TRBJ1-4,TRBV4-1,-,-,TGCGCCAGCAGCCAAGTTCAGCAGGCAACTAATGAAAAACTGTTTTTT,CASSQVQQATNEKLFF
TRBJ1-5,TRBV5-1,-,-,TGCGCCAGCAGCTTGGCGGCAGGGATAGGGCCCCAGCATTTT,CASSLAAGIGPQHF
TRBJ1-2,TRBV6-1,-,TRBD1,TGTGCCAGCGACCCCCTCGGGACAGGGGAGGGGGGCTACACCTTC,CASDPLGTGEGGYTF
TRBJ1-4,TRBV5-4,-,TRBD1,TGTGCCAGCAGCTTGGGACAGGGATCTAATGAAAAACTGTTTTTT,CASSLGQGSNEKLFF
TRBJ1-4,TRBV28,-,TRBD1,TGTGCCAGCAGTTCGGTTAGATTCGGACAGGGGAAGGAGGAAAAACTGTTTTTT,CASSSVRFGQGKEEKLFF
TRBJ2-7,TRBV10-3,-,TRBD2,TGTGCCATCAAGTCCGGGACTAGCATCTCCTACGAGCAGTACTTC,CAIKSGTSISYEQYF
TRBJ2-2,TRBV4-2,-,TRBD2,TGTGCCAGCAGTAGCGGGGGGGCGAACACCGGGGAGCTGTTTTTT,CASSSGGANTGELFF
TRBJ1-2,TRBV4-3,-,-,TGCGCCAGCAGCCAAGATCGAAGTAACTATGGCTACACCTTC,CASSQDRSNYGYTF
TRBJ1-4,TRBV9,-,-,TGTGCCAGCAGCGCTACGGGTCTCACTAATGAAAAACTGTTTTTT,CASSATGLTNEKLFF
TRBJ2-3,TRBV4-2,-,-,TGTGCCAGCAGCCAAGAAGGGACGGAGGGGGATACGCAGTATTTT,CASSQEGTEGDTQYF
TRBJ2-4,TRBV9,-,-,TGTGCCAGCGCGAGAGACTCGGACATTCAGTACTTC,CASARDSDIQYF
TRBJ2-4,TRBV7-9,-,TRBD2,TGTGCCAGCAGCCCCCTCGGGGGGGGAGAAAACATTCAGTACTTC,CASSPLGGGENIQYF